The 30 T cell receptor beta chains below come from one sample, sequenced in a study of CD8+CD57+ T cells in acquired aplastic anemia. CDR3 and TCR beta VDJ profiling relied on a genomic DNA template. TCRdb ran MiXCR on the reads and lists one entry per CDR3 protein. The table lists 150,000 to 200,000 distinct CDR3 sequences, 40% to 50% of them singletons. Sample: sorted CD4+, CD8+, or CD8+CD57+ T cells (not recorded which) from PBMCs. The receptor set was obtained from a human donor in good health.

V gene TRBV9 combines with J gene TRBJ2-7; TRBD2 matches 13 bases. Germline CDR1 is SGDLS and CDR2 is YYNGEE. V gave up 0 bases and J gave up 2 bases; unmatched junction bases: 2. CDR3 size: 16 residues. The CDR3 DNA follows: TGTGCCAGCAGCGTAGGCGGACTAGCGGGAGCCTACGAGCAGTACTTC. It encodes CASSVGGLAGAYEQYF.

This clonotype was counted between two and nine times. The chain combines TRBV12-3 or TRBV12-4 with TRBJ2-5; 15 bases map to TRBD2. J was trimmed by 4 bases and V by 3 bases; bases with no gene match: 12. The CDR3 runs 19 residues. The CDR3 sequence is CASSFLRTSGRAAGETQYF. DNA of the CDR3: TGTGCCAGCAGTTTTTTACGGACTAGCGGGAGGGCCGCGGGAGAGACCCAGTACTTC.

In this sample, this clonotype turned up many times. The chain has TRBV3-1 and TRBJ1-6; D possibly corresponds to TRBD1 (5 bases). V was cut by 7 bases and J by 7 bases, with 11 bases left in between. This CDR3 region has 13 residues. Per germline, CDR1 LGHDT and CDR2 YNNKEL (reference sequence). The DNA of the CDR3 is TGTGCCAGCACGGGGGTAGGGAATTCACCCCTCCACTTT. It translates to CASTGVGNSPLHF.

The chain carries TRBV7-9 and TRBJ1-2; the match to TRBD1 covers 8 bases. CDR1 is SEHNR, CDR2 FQNEAQ, per germline (reference sequence). With V trimmed by 5 bases and J by 4 bases, 6 bases remained unmatched. This CDR3 contains 14 residues. CDR3 amino acids: CASSIGQGTYGYTF. DNA of the CDR3: TGTGCCAGCAGCATCGGACAGGGAACCTATGGCTACACCTTC. Variable domain in full (rest from reference TRBV7-9 and TRBJ1-2): DTGVSQNPRHKITKRGQNVTFRCDPISEHNRLYWYRQTLGQGPEFLTYFQNEAQLEKSRLLSDRFSAERPKGSFSTLEIQRTEQGDSAMYLCASSIGQGTYGYTFGSGTRLTVV.

The CDR3 region is CASSASGGQQFF. The CDR3 nucleotides are TGTGCCAGCAGCGCAAGCGGGGGGCAGCAGTTCTTC. J is TRBJ2-1 and V is TRBV7-9; 9 bases map to TRBD2. The V and J ends lost 5 bases and 11 bases, in that order; junction bases with no gene match: 4. Germline values: CDR1 SEHNR, CDR2 FQNEAQ (reference sequence). The CDR3 sequence is 12 residues long.

Of note for this clonotype: One end of the junction fails to match germline, which may point to a read error. This chain uses TRBV7-2 with TRBJ1-6; perhaps TRBD1 as D (5 bases). Germline V gene sequence: CDR1 SGHTA, CDR2 FQGNSA. This CDR3 contains 14 residues. The CDR3 DNA is TGTGCCAGCGGCTTAGGGGTCGTTGGTTCACCCCTCCACTTT. This sequence encodes CASGLGVVGSPLHF.

This clonotype was observed many times. The genes are TRBV20-1 and TRBJ2-7, with no clear D. Germline V gene sequence: CDR1 DFQATT, CDR2 SNEGSKA (reference sequence). The CDR3 spans 12 residues. V was clipped by 3 bases and J by 0 bases, with 6 bases between them. Written as DNA, the CDR3 is TGCAGTGCTAGCGGAAACTCCTACGAGCAGTACTTC. Its translation: CSASGNSYEQYF.

Many counts were recorded for this clonotype. The rearrangement links TRBV20-1 to TRBJ2-1, with D uncertain. Germline V gene data show CDR1 as DFQATT and CDR2 as SNEGSKA (reference sequence). Trimming cost V 7 bases and J 9 bases, with 25 bases left between them. The CDR3 sequence is 15 residues long. CDR3 loop: CSVSRSLGQRPEQFF. CDR3 in DNA: TGCAGTGTAAGCCGCTCCCTCGGGCAACGCCCTGAGCAGTTCTTC.

The V gene is TRBV13, the J gene TRBJ1-2, with 9 nucleotides matching TRBD1. CDR3 size: 13 residues. Germline CDR1 reads PRHDT; CDR2 reads FYEKMQ (reference sequence). V was clipped by 6 bases and J by 2 bases; unmatched bases: 1. The CDR3 spells CASRGQGNYGYTF. DNA for the CDR3: TGTGCCAGCAGAGGACAGGGGAACTATGGCTACACCTTC.

The chain joins TRBV7-3 to TRBJ2-1; the D is unclear. The V end was cut by 4 bases, the J end by 7 bases, with 11 bases between. CDR3 length equals 13 residues. Per the germline V gene, CDR1 is SGHTA and CDR2 is FQGTGA. This chain's CDR3 is CASSWVVGNEQFF. The CDR3 DNA follows: TGTGCCAGCAGCTGGGTGGTGGGGAATGAGCAGTTCTTC.

About this clonotype itself: This may come from a read error, since a much larger clone is one base off. The rearrangement uses TRBV6-2 or TRBV6-3 and TRBJ2-5; D is perhaps TRBD1 or TRBD2 (5 bases each). CDR3 length equals 15 residues. The germline V gene has CDR1 MNHEY and CDR2 SVGEGT. The V end lost 4 bases, the J end lost 4 bases, and 16 bases lay between the germline ends. CDR3 protein: CASSCLGTRRETQYF. DNA of the CDR3: TGTGCCAGCAGTTGCCTAGGGACGCGCAGAGAGACCCAGTACTTC.

This clonotype was found many times. This chain joins TRBV20-1 and TRBJ1-5, with D unresolved. The CDR3 covers 13 residues. Germline V CDR1 and CDR2: DFQATT, SNEGSKA (reference sequence). Trimming left V 6 bases short and J 3 bases short, with 12 bases between. This CDR3 reads CSAAKTYNQPQHF. The CDR3 coding sequence is TGCAGTGCAGCAAAAACTTACAATCAGCCCCAGCATTTT.

This clonotype was seen only once. At one boundary the junction diverges from the germline segment, which might be a read error. This sequence joins TRBV11-3 and TRBJ2-2, with 9 nucleotides matching TRBD2. Germline assignment: CDR1 SGHNT and CDR2 YENEEA. The CDR3 consists of 15 residues. Here the CDR3 reads CASSLGLAGTEELFF. The CDR3 nucleotides are TGTGCCAGCAGCTTAGGGCTAGCGGGAACCGAGGAGCTGTTTTTT.

The chain combines TRBV5-4 with TRBJ1-6; 10 positions agree with TRBD1. The CDR3 extends over 16 amino acids. The germline gives CDR1 SGHNT, CDR2 YYREEE (reference sequence). V was clipped by 5 bases and J by 8 bases; unmatched bases: 10. CDR3 bases: TGTGCCAGCAGTTTCCCGGGACAGGGGATGGATTCACCCCTCCACTTT. Amino acids: CASSFPGQGMDSPLHF. The full variable domain, in which reference TRBV5-4 and TRBJ1-6 provide the parts outside the CDR3, is ETGVTQSPTHLIKTRGQQVTLRCSSQSGHNTVSWYQQALGQGPQFIFQYYREEENGRGNFPPRFSGLQFPNYSSELNVNALELDDSALYLCASSFPGQGMDSPLHFGNGTRLTVT.

The table lists this clonotype with many counts. The chain couples TRBV9 to TRBJ2-3; 9 bases line up with TRBD2. Losses at the gene ends were 4 bases for V and 4 bases for J; bases not matched to a gene: 7. Germline-derived CDR1 and CDR2 are SGDLS and YYNGEE. This CDR3 contains 15 residues. The CDR3 spells CASSMREGNADTQYF. CDR3 sequence (DNA): TGTGCCAGCAGCATGCGGGAGGGGAATGCAGATACGCAGTATTTT.

The chain employs TRBV2 and TRBJ2-7; D is perhaps TRBD1 or TRBD2 (6 bases each). CDR1 SNHLY and CDR2 FYNNEI come from the germline V gene. The CDR3 extends over 13 amino acids. The CDR3 reads CARRGDLTYEQYF. The CDR3 nucleotides are TGTGCAAGAAGGGGGGACTTAACCTACGAGCAGTACTTC.

In this sample, this clonotype turned up a few times. This could be a read error, since a much larger clone is one nucleotide away. The chain is built from TRBV7-2 and TRBJ2-5; D is unclear. The CDR3 totals 13 residues. The germline V gene has CDR1 SGHTA and CDR2 FQGNSA. With 5 bases removed from V and 0 bases from J, the gap between germline ends came to 7 bases. The CDR3 DNA reads as TGTGCCAGCAGCCGTGAGTACCAAGAGACCCAGTACTTC. It yields the protein CASSREYQETQYF.

This clonotype was recorded at least ten times. V usage is TRBV7-2 and J usage is TRBJ2-1, with 7 bases matching TRBD1. The germline V gene encodes CDR1 SGHTA and CDR2 FQGNSA. V lost 2 bases and J lost 7; bases outside the gene matches: 2. The CDR3 covers 13 residues. CDR3 in DNA: TGTGCCAGCAGCTTACGGACAGGTAATGAGCAGTTCTTC. Residues: CASSLRTGNEQFF.

In this sample, this clonotype turned up a few times. The chain combines TRBV2 with TRBJ1-1; no reliable D call. Trimming removed 5 bases at V and 5 bases at J, with 12 bases between. The CDR3 has 13 residues. CDR1 is SNHLY and CDR2 is FYNNEI in the germline V gene. The CDR3 region has the DNA TGTGCCAGCAGTAATTTACGGGCAACTGAAGCTTTCTTT. It yields the protein CASSNLRATEAFF.

This chain connects TRBV11-2 to TRBJ2-1, with 9 positions matching TRBD2. The germline V gene encodes CDR1 SGHAT and CDR2 FQNNGV. The CDR3 extends over 15 amino acids. Trimming cost V 1 base and J 6 bases; bases outside gene matches: 4. CDR3 nucleotides: TGTGCCAGCAGCTTAGGGACTAGCGAGCGCAATGAGCAGTTCTTC. It translates to CASSLGTSERNEQFF. The variable domain in full, with the rest retrieved from reference TRBV11-2 and TRBJ2-1, is EAGVAQSPRYKIIEKRQSVAFWCNPISGHATLYWYQQILGQGPKLLIQFQNNGVVDDSQLPKDRFSAERLKGVDSTLKIQPAKLEDSAVYLCASSLGTSERNEQFFGPGTRLTVL.

There are a few counts of this clonotype. The rearrangement joins TRBV11-2 to TRBJ2-1; 12 bases align to TRBD2. V gave up 1 base and J gave up 4 bases; unmatched junction bases: 14. CDR3 length: 20 residues. The germline gives CDR1 SGHAT, CDR2 FQNNGV. The CDR3 sequence: CASSLGRLAGDSVRYNEQFF. As DNA, the CDR3 is TGTGCCAGCAGCTTAGGTCGACTAGCGGGAGATTCGGTTCGGTACAATGAGCAGTTCTTC.

This sequence joins TRBV2 and TRBJ2-7; D gene uncertain. Germline V CDR1 and CDR2: SNHLY, FYNNEI. The CDR3 sequence is 12 residues long. V was clipped by 4 bases and J by 6 bases, with 10 bases between them. CDR3 nucleotides: TGTGCCAGCAGTGTGTATGGCGGCGAGCAGTACTTC. It codes for CASSVYGGEQYF.

The rearrangement links TRBV7-9 to TRBJ2-7; 9 bases are shared with TRBD2. The CDR3 extends over 14 amino acids. The V and J ends lost 3 bases and 4 bases, in that order; junction bases with no gene match: 4. The germline CDR1 and CDR2 sequences are SEHNR and FQNEAQ (reference sequence). The CDR3 is CASSFGGGVYEQYF. The CDR3 nucleotides are TGTGCCAGCAGCTTCGGCGGGGGGGTTTACGAGCAGTACTTC.

This rearrangement joins TRBV19 to TRBJ2-6; possibly TRBD2 for D (6 bases). CDR3 size: 21 residues. V shed 2 bases and J shed 0 bases, with 23 bases lying between them. Germline V gives CDR1 LNHDA, CDR2 SQIVND (reference sequence). The CDR3 bases are TGTGCCAGTAGTATAACTAGAGGGAGGAACCAGGTTAGCTCTGGGGCCAACGTCCTGACTTTC. It specifies CASSITRGRNQVSSGANVLTF.

The chain carries TRBV5-4 and TRBJ2-1; 10 bases are shared with TRBD1. Trimming at V came to 0 bases and at J to 8 bases, leaving 8 bases not matched to a gene. This CDR3 is 16 amino acids long. Germline V gene sequence: CDR1 SGHNT, CDR2 YYREEE (reference sequence). The CDR3 is CASSLARQGARDEQFF. As DNA, the CDR3 is TGTGCCAGCAGCTTGGCGAGACAGGGGGCGCGTGATGAGCAGTTCTTC.

The chain carries TRBV6-1 and TRBJ1-6; possibly TRBD1 for D (5 bases). The CDR3 has 14 amino acids. The germline gives CDR1 MNHNS, CDR2 SASEGT. V was shortened by 8 bases and J by 4 bases, with 12 bases between the two germline ends. Here the CDR3 reads CASGAGPYNSPLHF. CDR3 in DNA: TGTGCCAGCGGTGCGGGACCATATAATTCACCCCTCCACTTT.

The rearrangement uses TRBV12-3 or TRBV12-4 and TRBJ2-3; TRBD2 agrees at 7 bases. CDR3 length: 17 residues. V dropped 5 bases and J dropped 2; count of bases not matched to a gene: 13. This CDR3 reads CASSRALTSCNTDTQYF. The CDR3 DNA reads TGTGCCAGCAGTCGCGCCTTGACTAGCTGCAACACAGATACGCAGTATTTT.

The V and J genes are TRBV24-1 and TRBJ2-3; 10 bases map to TRBD2. The V and J ends lost 3 bases and 0 bases, in that order; junction bases with no gene match: 5. Germline V gives CDR1 KGHDR, CDR2 SFDVKD. This CDR3 contains 17 residues. For the CDR3, the DNA is TGTGCCACCAGTGATCCCATAGCGGGGGGCAGCACAGATACGCAGTATTTT. As protein: CATSDPIAGGSTDTQYF.

This clonotype showed up many times. The V call is TRBV28, the J call TRBJ2-7, with 7 positions matching TRBD1. Per the germline V gene, CDR1 is MDHEN and CDR2 is SYDVKM. The CDR3 loop spans 12 amino acids. V shed 7 bases and J 6 bases; nucleotides not matched to a gene: 6. DNA for the CDR3: TGTGCCAGCACGGGACAGCTGGCCGAGCAGTACTTC. Its protein is CASTGQLAEQYF. Complete variable domain (other parts from reference TRBV28 and TRBJ2-7): DVKVTQSSRYLVKRTGEKVFLECVQDMDHENMFWYRQDPGLGLRLIYFSYDVKMKEKGDIPEGYSVSREKKERFSLILESASTNQTSMYLCASTGQLAEQYFGPGTRLTVT.

The sample holds many counts of this clonotype. The chain employs TRBV7-2 and TRBJ1-2; D is undetermined. The CDR3 is 13 amino acids. Germline CDR1 and CDR2: SGHTA and FQGNSA. Trimming removed 3 bases at V and 2 bases at J, with 7 bases between. CDR3 amino acids: CASSLRRNYGYTF. The CDR3 bases are TGTGCCAGCAGCTTGAGAAGAAACTATGGCTACACCTTC. The variable domain in full, completed from reference TRBV7-2 and TRBJ1-2, reads GAGVSQSPSNKVTEKGKDVELRCDPISGHTALYWYRQSLGQGLEFLIYFQGNSAPDKSGLPSDRFSAERTGGSVSTLTIQRTQQEDSAVYLCASSLRRNYGYTFGSGTRLTVV.